A selection of T cell receptor beta chains follows, all from one sample in a study of CD8 T cells in Susac syndrome. In TCRdb, the immunoSEQ multiplex PCR reads were re-called with MiXCR into one record per CDR3 protein. Altogether about 280,000 distinct CDR3 sequences are present, roughly 85% being singletons, with the ten largest covering over 0.09%. Material: CD8+ T cells from PBMCs. The source is a human donor with multiple sclerosis. Both conserved end residues are part of each CDR3. D genes are given only for firm matches. Only part of the rows carry a size: once, few, many, or a class if the clone is expanded.

j_call	d_call	clone_size	v_call	cdr3_nt	cdr3_aa
TRBJ1-1	-	once	TRBV7-9	TGTGCCAGCAGCTTAGTCACGGGACGGAACACTGAAGCTTTCTTT	CASSLVTGRNTEAFF
TRBJ2-7	TRBD2	-	TRBV7-9	TGTGCCAGCAGTTATAGGAGCGGGAGTAGCGGCGAGCAGTACTTC	CASSYRSGSSGEQYF
TRBJ1-1	-	-	TRBV9	TGTGCCAGCAGCCCTTCGGGGGCGAACACTGAAGCTTTCTTT	CASSPSGANTEAFF
TRBJ2-7	TRBD2	-	TRBV7-9	TGTGCCAGCAGCTCGCCGACTAGCGTATTCGAGCAGTACTTC	CASSSPTSVFEQYF
TRBJ2-7	-	-	TRBV20-1	TGCAGTGCCAGAGCCCCCGGTAGCAGCTACGAGCAGTACTTC	CSARAPGSSYEQYF
TRBJ2-2	-	-	TRBV6-5	TGTGCCAGCAGTTACTCGACCGGGTGGCCCGGGGAGCTGTTTTTT	CASSYSTGWPGELFF
TRBJ2-4	-	-	TRBV18	TGTGCCAGCTCACCTTTCGGGGGCGCGGTAAACATTCAGTACTTC	CASSPFGGAVNIQYF
TRBJ2-7	-	-	TRBV7-9	TGTGCCAGCGGATACCCGTTGGGACGGGGGACCTACGAGCAGTACTTC	CASGYPLGRGTYEQYF
TRBJ1-2	-	few	TRBV28	TGTGCCAGCAGTTTCGACGGGGGAATAGGGTATGGCTACACCTTC	CASSFDGGIGYGYTF
TRBJ2-3	-	once	TRBV12-3/TRBV12-4	TGTGCCAGCAGTTTAAGGGGGGAGGGCATAACAGATACGCAGTATTTT	CASSLRGEGITDTQYF
TRBJ2-1	-	-	TRBV14	TGTGCCAGCAGCCAACGGTACGTGGAGAGGCAGTTCTTC	CASSQRYVERQFF
TRBJ1-1	-	-	TRBV20-1	TGCAGTGTGCGACCTCTAGGGGAAGCTTTCTTT	CSVRPLGEAFF
TRBJ2-3	TRBD2	-	TRBV5-5	TGTGCCAGCAGTTACCCGGGACTAGCGGGCACAGATACGCAGTATTTT	CASSYPGLAGTDTQYF
TRBJ2-5	TRBD2	-	TRBV7-8	TGTGCCAGCAGCCCTGGACTAGCGGAGACCCAGTACTTC	CASSPGLAETQYF
TRBJ2-7	TRBD2	once	TRBV9	TGTGCCAGCAGCTTTGGGAACACCGGGACTACCCCATCCTACGAGCAGTACTTC	CASSFGNTGTTPSYEQYF
TRBJ2-5	TRBD2	-	TRBV7-2	TGTGCCAGCAGCTTAGCCCCGGGACTAGCACAGACCCAGTACTTC	CASSLAPGLAQTQYF